Below, 23 T cell receptor beta chains from the same sample are listed, as sequenced in a study of blood T cell repertoires in COVID-19. The assay was immunoSEQ multiplex PCR, and TCRdb's table has in-frame clones only and misses some. The table has 90,000 to 110,000 clones, about nine tenths seen once. Sequencing used peripheral blood. These receptor sequences come from a human donor in a cohort sampled during active COVID-19.

The chain employs TRBV6-5 and TRBJ1-2; 10 bases are a match to TRBD1. Germline loops: CDR1 MNHEY, CDR2 SVGAGI. Unmatched junction bases numbered 9, after V lost 0 bases and J lost 8 bases. This CDR3 spans 16 amino acids. CDR3 DNA: TGTGCCAGCAGTTACTCGCCGGGACAGGGGCTTGTGGGCTACACCTTC. It translates to CASSYSPGQGLVGYTF.

This sequence joins TRBV19 and TRBJ1-2; D possibly corresponds to TRBD1 (5 bases). CDR3 length equals 14 residues. Between the trimmed V and J ends, which lost 7 bases and 4 bases, there was a span of 16 bases. CDR1 LNHDA and CDR2 SQIVND come from the germline V gene (reference sequence). The CDR3 loop reads CASTGAASVYGYTF. CDR3 in DNA: TGTGCCAGTACTGGGGCAGCCTCGGTCTATGGCTACACCTTC.

The J gene is TRBJ2-5, the V gene TRBV6-5, with D maybe TRBD2 (7 bases). The germline V gene encodes CDR1 MNHEY and CDR2 SVGAGI. The CDR3 is made up of 16 amino acids. Trimming shortened V by 2 bases and J by 5 bases, and 18 bases separated the two germline ends. The CDR3 DNA is TGTGCCAGCAGTTACGTAGGCGGGGGCGGACGGGAGACCCAGTACTTC. The encoded protein is CASSYVGGGGRETQYF.

V gene TRBV10-3 combines with J gene TRBJ1-2; 12 bases are shared with TRBD1. This CDR3 is 16 amino acids long. Germline V lookup: CDR1 ENHRY, CDR2 SYGVKD. V shed 4 bases and J 3 bases; nucleotides not matched to a gene: 6. The CDR3 loop reads CAISGPGQGADYGYTF. CDR3 sequence (DNA): TGTGCCATCAGTGGTCCGGGACAGGGGGCGGACTATGGCTACACCTTC.

The chain recombines TRBV29-1 with TRBJ2-1, with D maybe TRBD1 (5 bases). V lost 2 bases and J lost 1, with 9 bases in between. Germline-derived CDR1 and CDR2 are SQVTM and ANQGSEA. The CDR3 has 14 amino acids. The CDR3 coding sequence is TGCAGCGTTGAATTGGACACTTCCTACAATGAGCAGTTCTTC. Its translation: CSVELDTSYNEQFF.

In this sample, this clone turned up a few times. The V call is TRBV28, the J call TRBJ2-4; 7 positions agree with TRBD1. The CDR3 covers 16 residues. Germline V gene lookup returns CDR1 MDHEN and CDR2 SYDVKM. Losses at the gene ends were 6 bases for V and 4 bases for J; bases not matched to a gene: 12. The CDR3 here is CASSPSDRAIKNIQYF. As DNA, the CDR3 is TGTGCCAGCAGCCCATCTGACAGGGCCATTAAAAACATTCAGTACTTC.

A single count supports this clone. The chain links TRBV27 to TRBJ1-5; D call uncertain. The CDR3 contains 14 residues. The V and J ends lost 6 bases and 0 bases respectively, with 9 bases between them. CDR1 is MNHEY, CDR2 SMNVEV, per germline (reference sequence). The CDR3 DNA follows: TGTGCCAGCAGCCCCTGGGCTAGCAATCAGCCCCAGCATTTT. Protein product: CASSPWASNQPQHF.

This sequence joins TRBV5-1 and TRBJ2-5; tentative D call: TRBD1 (5 bases). Germline values: CDR1 SGHRS, CDR2 YFSETQ. With 1 base removed from V and 5 bases from J, the gap between germline ends came to 12 bases. CDR3 length: 14 amino acids. In nucleotides, the CDR3 is TGCGCCAGCAGCTTGAAAGGGGAAGTTGAGACCCAGTACTTC. Translated, it gives CASSLKGEVETQYF.

The gene calls are TRBV9 and TRBJ1-2, with D possibly being TRBD1 (6 bases). This CDR3 spans 19 amino acids. Trimming took off 0 bases at V and 4 bases at J, with 25 bases between the two ends. Per the germline V gene, CDR1 is SGDLS and CDR2 is YYNGEE. This chain's CDR3 is CASSVGGSPSGGPAYGYTF. In nucleotides, the CDR3 is TGTGCCAGCAGCGTAGGAGGCTCACCCTCGGGGGGCCCGGCCTATGGCTACACCTTC. The whole variable domain, filled in from reference TRBV9 and TRBJ1-2, reads DSGVTQTPKHLITATGQRVTLRCSPRSGDLSVYWYQQSLDQGLQFLIQYYNGEERAKGNILERFSAQQFPDLHSELNLSSLELGDSALYFCASSVGGSPSGGPAYGYTFGSGTRLTVV.

The J gene is TRBJ2-7, the V gene TRBV3-1 (or the pseudogene TRBV3-2); TRBD1 matches 7 bases. The germline CDR1 and CDR2 sequences are LGHDT and YNNKEL (reference sequence). The CDR3 covers 12 residues. V was clipped by 4 bases and J by 6 bases; unmatched bases: 3. The CDR3 sequence: CASSRGTAEQYF. The CDR3 DNA reads TGTGCCAGCAGCCGTGGGACAGCCGAGCAGTACTTC.

This clone was observed a single time. The J gene is TRBJ2-1, the V gene TRBV7-9; D gene uncertain. Looked up from germline, CDR1 is SEHNR and CDR2 is FQNEAQ (reference sequence). Trimming shortened V by 0 bases and J by 6 bases, and 3 bases separated the two germline ends. The CDR3 covers 12 residues. The CDR3 loop is CASSLAFNEQFF. The DNA for the CDR3 is TGTGCCAGCAGCTTAGCCTTCAATGAGCAGTTCTTC.

The V and J genes are TRBV4-3 and TRBJ2-3, with a tentative D call TRBD2 (5 bases). The CDR3 loop spans 16 amino acids. Germline CDR1 and CDR2: LGHNA and YSLEER. V lost 0 bases to trimming and J lost 3 bases, with 13 bases between them. CDR3 region: CASSQDKGGWTDTQYF. CDR3 nucleotides: TGCGCCAGCAGCCAAGATAAGGGCGGGTGGACAGATACGCAGTATTTT.

The chain combines TRBV5-1 with TRBJ2-7, with TRBD2 matching 7 bases. With V trimmed by 4 bases and J by 2 bases, 6 bases remained unmatched. Looked up from germline, CDR1 is SGHRS and CDR2 is YFSETQ. This CDR3 region has 14 residues. CDR3 region: CASSHGGGAYEQYF. CDR3 nucleotide sequence: TGCGCCAGCAGCCATGGGGGAGGGGCCTACGAGCAGTACTTC.

The chain uses TRBV4-1 and TRBJ2-3; 11 positions match TRBD2. CDR1 and CDR2 (germline): MGHRA, YSYEKL. J was trimmed by 2 bases and V by 4 bases; bases with no gene match: 2. CDR3 size: 15 residues. CDR3 DNA sequence: TGCGCCAGCAGCCCACTAGCGGGGGTCACAGATACGCAGTATTTT. Protein: CASSPLAGVTDTQYF.

The chain is built from TRBV10-3 and TRBJ2-5; 10 positions agree with TRBD2. The CDR3 contains 17 residues. V shed 4 bases and J 5 bases; nucleotides not matched to a gene: 13. Germline V lookup: CDR1 ENHRY, CDR2 SYGVKD. The CDR3 sequence: CAISAGFITSGKETQYF. The CDR3 DNA reads as TGTGCCATCAGTGCTGGCTTTATCACTAGCGGGAAGGAGACCCAGTACTTC.

The genes are TRBV13 and TRBJ2-3; D is unclear. The CDR3 covers 13 residues. V shed 5 bases and J shed 7 bases, with 13 bases lying between them. Germline CDR1 PRHDT, CDR2 FYEKMQ (reference sequence). The CDR3 is CASSGRRGHTQYF. In nucleotides, the CDR3 is TGTGCCAGCAGCGGGCGACGTGGGCATACGCAGTATTTT. Variable domain in full (rest from reference TRBV13 and TRBJ2-3): AAGVIQSPRHLIKEKRETATLKCYPIPRHDTVYWYQQGPGQDPQFLISFYEKMQSDKGSIPDRFSAQQFSDYHSELNMSSLELGDSALYFCASSGRRGHTQYFGPGTRLTVL.

CDR3 coding DNA: TGTGCCAGCTCACCCGGAAGACAGGGAGACACTGAAGCTTTCTTT. The encoded protein is CASSPGRQGDTEAFF. The chain joins TRBV18 to TRBJ1-1; 7 bases line up with TRBD1. The J segment lost 3 bases and the V segment lost 3 bases, leaving 7 bases of the junction unmatched. The germline V gene has CDR1 KGHSH and CDR2 LQKENI. The CDR3 runs to 15 residues.

V and J are TRBV9 and TRBJ2-3; 8 nucleotides agree with TRBD2. The trim removed 3 bases at V and 5 bases at J, leaving 8 bases unmatched. From germline, CDR1 is SGDLS and CDR2 YYNGEE. This CDR3 region has 15 residues. The CDR3, as DNA: TGTGCCAGCAGCGACCGACTAGCGATGGTAGATACGCAGTATTTT. As protein: CASSDRLAMVDTQYF.

This clone has a single count. The chain has TRBV19 and TRBJ1-5, with TRBD1 matching 10 bases. Germline V CDR1 and CDR2: LNHDA, SQIVND (reference sequence). Trimming at V came to 6 bases and at J to 7 bases, leaving 9 bases not matched to a gene. There are 15 residues in the CDR3. CDR3 in DNA: TGTGCCAGTAGAGAGACAGGGGGCACAAGACAGCCCCAGCATTTT. This encodes CASRETGGTRQPQHF.

In nucleotides, the CDR3 is TGTGCCAGCAGCCCCACCAGCGTTCAAGAGACCCAGTACTTC. The encoded protein is CASSPTSVQETQYF. V is TRBV7-3 and J is TRBJ2-5; D remains unclear. The CDR3 spans 14 residues. Trimming cost V 5 bases and J 2 bases, with 12 bases left between them. Germline CDR1 SGHTA, CDR2 FQGTGA.

The genes are TRBV6-5 and TRBJ2-3, with 10 bases that match TRBD1. Germline V gives CDR1 MNHEY, CDR2 SVGAGI. The CDR3 contains 15 residues. The J segment lost 4 bases and the V segment lost 7 bases, leaving 8 bases of the junction unmatched. CDR3 sequence (DNA): TGTGCCAGCACCTTACCGGGACAGGGGTCAGATACGCAGTATTTT. The encoded protein is CASTLPGQGSDTQYF.

V is TRBV7-2 and J is TRBJ2-7; tentative D call: TRBD2 (6 bases). This CDR3 spans 14 amino acids. Trimming removed 1 base from V and 3 bases from J, with 10 bases in between. In germline, CDR1 is SGHTA, CDR2 FQGNSA. CDR3 in DNA: TGTGCCAGCAGCTTAGGTCCTAGCGACTACGAGCAGTACTTC. It translates to CASSLGPSDYEQYF. The whole variable domain, filled in from reference TRBV7-2 and TRBJ2-7, reads GAGVSQSPSNKVTEKGKDVELRCDPISGHTALYWYRQSLGQGLEFLIYFQGNSAPDKSGLPSDRFSAERTGGSVSTLTIQRTQQEDSAVYLCASSLGPSDYEQYFGPGTRLTVT.

The V and J genes are TRBV14 and TRBJ1-6; no firm D call. Between the trimmed V and J ends, which lost 0 bases and 0 bases, there was a span of 9 bases. Germline CDR1 SGHDN, CDR2 FVKESK. This CDR3 is built from 17 residues. The CDR3: CASSQERISSYNSPLHF. The CDR3 nucleotides read TGTGCCAGCAGCCAAGAGAGGATTAGCTCCTATAATTCACCCCTCCACTTT.